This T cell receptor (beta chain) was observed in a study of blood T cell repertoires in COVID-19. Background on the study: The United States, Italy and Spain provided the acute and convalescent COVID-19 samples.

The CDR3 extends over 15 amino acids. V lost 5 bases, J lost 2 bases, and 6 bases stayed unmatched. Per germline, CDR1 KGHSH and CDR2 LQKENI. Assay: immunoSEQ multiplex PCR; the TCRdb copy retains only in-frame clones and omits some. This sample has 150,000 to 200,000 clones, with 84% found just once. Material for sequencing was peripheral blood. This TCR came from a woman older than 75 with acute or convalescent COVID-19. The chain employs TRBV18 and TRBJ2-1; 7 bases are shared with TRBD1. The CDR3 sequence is CASSGRDRTYNEQFF. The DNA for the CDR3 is TGTGCCAGCTCAGGCCGGGACAGAACCTACAATGAGCAGTTCTTC. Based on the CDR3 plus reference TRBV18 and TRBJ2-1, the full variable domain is NAGVMQNPRHLVRRRGQEARLRCSPMKGHSHVYWYRQLPEEGLKFMVYLQKENIIDESGMPKERFSAEFPKEGPSILRIQQVVRGDSAAYFCASSGRDRTYNEQFFGPGTRLTVL.